This T cell receptor beta chain emerged from a study of CD8 T cells in acute hepatitis C reinfection. Overall study results and limits: Few CDR3s matched those for other epitopes. All groups preferentially used TRBV04 and TRBV06, which was not due to overrepresentation in the naive pool.

The CDR3 length is 13 residues. The germline gives CDR1 SQVTM, CDR2 ANQGSEA. V was cut by 6 bases and J by 4 bases, with 13 bases left in between. Time point defined: at least 347 days after estimated infection, following spontaneous clearance. The hepatitis C virus-specific receptor repertoire was characterized directly ex vivo, with no prior expansion in culture. TCRdb's copy holds only in-frame clones and misses some; the assay was immunoSEQ multiplex PCR. Altogether 2,700 or so clones are present, 65% to 70% being singletons, with the ten largest covering 10% to 11%. The sequence was collected from a man between 35 and 55 years old who spontaneously cleared hepatitis C infection. The sample was HCV NS3-1073 tetramer-sorted CD8+ T cells from PBMCs, taken at follow-up. The chain joins TRBV29-1 to TRBJ1-5; the D gene is possibly TRBD1 (6 bases). DNA for the CDR3: TGCAGCGTCAGCAGGGGTTTGAATCAGCCCCAGCATTTT. Translated, it gives CSVSRGLNQPQHF.